In its sample, the clone carrying this TCR beta chain was seen a few times. Its matching antigen is unknown. TCRdb reanalysed the reads using MiXCR and keeps one entry per CDR3 protein. Here the sample spans some 450,000 distinct CDR3 sequences, roughly 30% being singletons. This specimen belongs to a study of T cell repertoires in cytomegalovirus infection. Study-level information: CMV infection and matching HLA type were both indicated by public TCR beta signatures.

CDR3 length equals 16 residues. Trimming removed 2 bases at V and 1 base at J, with 11 bases between. Germline CDR1 reads SNHLY; CDR2 reads FYNNEI. Overall study results and limits: Accumulated public TCR beta family frequency recognized individuals carrying CMV together with the relevant HLA. CMV-specific HLA-C-restricted TCR beta clonotypes dominated the ex vivo response.

Material: PBMCs. The chain is built from TRBV2 and TRBJ2-2; possibly TRBD2 for D (6 bases). This clonotype originated in a human donor in good health (CMV status not recorded). Some clones in this sample may be carry-over from other donors' samples. The CDR3 reads CASSEWASENTGELFF. The DNA for the CDR3 is TGTGCCAGCAGTGAATGGGCTAGCGAGAACACCGGGGAGCTGTTTTTT.